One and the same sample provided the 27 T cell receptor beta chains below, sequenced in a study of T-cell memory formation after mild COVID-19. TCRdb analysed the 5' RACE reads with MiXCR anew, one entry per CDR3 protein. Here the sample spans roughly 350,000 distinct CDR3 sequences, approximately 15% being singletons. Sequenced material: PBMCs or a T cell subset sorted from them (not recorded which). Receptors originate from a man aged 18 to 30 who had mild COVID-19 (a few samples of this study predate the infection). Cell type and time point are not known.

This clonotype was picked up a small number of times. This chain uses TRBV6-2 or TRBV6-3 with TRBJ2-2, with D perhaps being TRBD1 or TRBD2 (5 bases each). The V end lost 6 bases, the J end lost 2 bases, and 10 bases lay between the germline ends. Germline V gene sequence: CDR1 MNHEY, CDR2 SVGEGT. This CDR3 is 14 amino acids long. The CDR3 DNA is TGTGCCAGCAGGAAAAGGGACAACACCGGGGAGCTGTTTTTT. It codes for CASRKRDNTGELFF.

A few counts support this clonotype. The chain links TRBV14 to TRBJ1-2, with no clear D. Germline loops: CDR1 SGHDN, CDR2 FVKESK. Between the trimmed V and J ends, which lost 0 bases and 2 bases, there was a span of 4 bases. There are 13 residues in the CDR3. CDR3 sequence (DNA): TGTGCCAGCAGCCAAGACAAGAACTATGGCTACACCTTC. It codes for CASSQDKNYGYTF.

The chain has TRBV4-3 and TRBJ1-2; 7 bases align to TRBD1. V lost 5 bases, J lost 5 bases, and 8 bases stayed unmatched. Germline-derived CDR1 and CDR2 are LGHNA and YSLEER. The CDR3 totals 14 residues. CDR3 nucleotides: TGCGCCAGCAGCTCCGGGACAGCAGCTTATGGCTACACCTTC. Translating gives CASSSGTAAYGYTF.

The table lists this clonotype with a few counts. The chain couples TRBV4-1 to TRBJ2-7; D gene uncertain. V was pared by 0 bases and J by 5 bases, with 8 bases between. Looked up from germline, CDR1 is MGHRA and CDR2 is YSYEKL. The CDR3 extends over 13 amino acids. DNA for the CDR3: TGCGCCAGCAGCCAAGATAACGGGCACGAGCAGTACGTC. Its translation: CASSQDNGHEQYV.

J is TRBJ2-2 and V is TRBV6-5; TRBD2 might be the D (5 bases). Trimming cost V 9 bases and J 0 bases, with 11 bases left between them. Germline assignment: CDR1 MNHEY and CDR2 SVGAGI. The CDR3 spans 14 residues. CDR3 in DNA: TGTGCCAGTCTCGAGAGGGCGAACACCGGGGAGCTGTTTTTT. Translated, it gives CASLERANTGELFF.

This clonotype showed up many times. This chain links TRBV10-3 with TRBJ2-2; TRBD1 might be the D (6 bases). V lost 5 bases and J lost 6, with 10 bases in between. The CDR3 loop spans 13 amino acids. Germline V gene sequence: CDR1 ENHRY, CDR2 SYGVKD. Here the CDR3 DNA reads TGTGCCATCAGTCCTCAGGGGCCCGGGGAGCTGTTTTTT. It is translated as CAISPQGPGELFF.

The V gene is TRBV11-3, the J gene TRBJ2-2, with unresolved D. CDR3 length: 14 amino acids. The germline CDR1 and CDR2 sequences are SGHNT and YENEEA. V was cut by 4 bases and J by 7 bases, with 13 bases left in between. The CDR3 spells CASSSTSFDGELFF. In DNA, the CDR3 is TGTGCCAGCAGCTCGACCTCATTCGACGGGGAGCTGTTTTTT.

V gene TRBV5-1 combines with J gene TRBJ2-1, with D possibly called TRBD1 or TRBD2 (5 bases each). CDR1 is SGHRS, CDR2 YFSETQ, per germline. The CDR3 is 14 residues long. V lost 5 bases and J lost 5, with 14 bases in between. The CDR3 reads CASRREVGDNEQFF. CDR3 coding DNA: TGCGCCAGCAGGCGTGAGGTGGGGGACAATGAGCAGTTCTTC.

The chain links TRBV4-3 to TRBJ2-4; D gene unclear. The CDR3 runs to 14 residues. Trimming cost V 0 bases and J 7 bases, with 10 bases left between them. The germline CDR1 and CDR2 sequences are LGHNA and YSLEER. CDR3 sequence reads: CASSQEIGLNIQYF. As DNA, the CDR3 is TGCGCCAGCAGCCAAGAAATAGGTTTGAACATTCAGTACTTC.

In nucleotides, the CDR3 is TGCGCCAGCAGATACGGACAGCCCCAAAGGCAAGAGACCCAGTACTTC. Protein sequence: CASRYGQPQRQETQYF. The V and J genes are TRBV5-1 and TRBJ2-5; weak D call: TRBD1 (6 bases). The V gene lost 5 bases and the J gene lost 2 bases, with 19 bases spanning the gap. The CDR3 totals 16 residues. The germline gives CDR1 SGHRS, CDR2 YFSETQ.

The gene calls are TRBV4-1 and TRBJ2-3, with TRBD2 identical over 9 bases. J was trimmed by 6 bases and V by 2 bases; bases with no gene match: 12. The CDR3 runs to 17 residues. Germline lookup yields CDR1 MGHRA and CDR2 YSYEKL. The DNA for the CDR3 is TGCGCCAGCAGCCAATTTGGAGTTGGCGGGGGGGCCGATACGCAGTATTTT. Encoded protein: CASSQFGVGGGADTQYF.

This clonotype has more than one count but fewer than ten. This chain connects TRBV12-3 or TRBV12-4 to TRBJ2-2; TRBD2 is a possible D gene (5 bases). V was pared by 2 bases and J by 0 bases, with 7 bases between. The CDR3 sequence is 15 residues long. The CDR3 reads CASSLWTSNTGELFF. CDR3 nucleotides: TGTGCCAGCAGTTTATGGACTTCGAACACCGGGGAGCTGTTTTTT.

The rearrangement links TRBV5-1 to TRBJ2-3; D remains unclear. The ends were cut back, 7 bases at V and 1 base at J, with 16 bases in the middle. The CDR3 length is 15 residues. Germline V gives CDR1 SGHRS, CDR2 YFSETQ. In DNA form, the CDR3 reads TGCGCCAGCGACCTGGGGTCCCCTGGCACAGATACGCAGTATTTT. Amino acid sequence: CASDLGSPGTDTQYF.

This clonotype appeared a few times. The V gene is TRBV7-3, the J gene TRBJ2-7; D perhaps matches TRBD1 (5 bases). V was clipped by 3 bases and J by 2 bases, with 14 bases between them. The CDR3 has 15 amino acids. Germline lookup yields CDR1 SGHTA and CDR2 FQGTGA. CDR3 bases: TGTGCCAGCAGCTTGGGTGGCAGGGCCACCTACGAGCAGTACTTC. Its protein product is CASSLGGRATYEQYF.

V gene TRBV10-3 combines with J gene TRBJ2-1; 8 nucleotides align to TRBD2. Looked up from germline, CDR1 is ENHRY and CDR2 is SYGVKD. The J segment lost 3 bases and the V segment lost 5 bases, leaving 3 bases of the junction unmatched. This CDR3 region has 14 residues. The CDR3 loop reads CAISSREGYNEQFF. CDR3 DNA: TGTGCCATCAGTTCTCGGGAGGGCTACAATGAGCAGTTCTTC.

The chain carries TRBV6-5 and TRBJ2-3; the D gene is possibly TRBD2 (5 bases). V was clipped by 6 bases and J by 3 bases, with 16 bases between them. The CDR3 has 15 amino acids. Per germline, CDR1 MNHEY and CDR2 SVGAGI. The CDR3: CASRWSRETTDTQYF. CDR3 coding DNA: TGTGCCAGCAGGTGGAGTAGGGAGACGACAGATACGCAGTATTTT.

The CDR3 coding sequence is TGTGCCAGCAGCTTCGGGACAGTAAGGAACACTGAAGCTTTCTTT. This codes for CASSFGTVRNTEAFF. The chain couples TRBV5-4 to TRBJ1-1, with 7 nucleotides matching TRBD1. The ends lost 2 bases at V and 1 base at J; junction bases unmatched: 5. The CDR3 covers 15 residues. The germline V gene has CDR1 SGHNT and CDR2 YYREEE (reference sequence).

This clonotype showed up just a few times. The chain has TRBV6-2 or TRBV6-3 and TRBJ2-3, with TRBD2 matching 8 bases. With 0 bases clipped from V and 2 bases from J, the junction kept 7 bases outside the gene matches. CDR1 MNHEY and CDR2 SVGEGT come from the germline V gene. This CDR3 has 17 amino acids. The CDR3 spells CASSYSDSGEFTDTQYF. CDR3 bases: TGTGCCAGCAGTTACTCTGATAGCGGGGAATTCACAGATACGCAGTATTTT.

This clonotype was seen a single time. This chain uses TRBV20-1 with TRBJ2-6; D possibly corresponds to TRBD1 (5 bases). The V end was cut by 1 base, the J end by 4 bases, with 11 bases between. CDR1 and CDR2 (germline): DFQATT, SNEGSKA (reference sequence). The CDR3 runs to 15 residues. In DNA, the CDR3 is TGCAGTGCTAGAGCTCAGGGTTGGGGGGCCAACGTCCTGACTTTC. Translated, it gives CSARAQGWGANVLTF.

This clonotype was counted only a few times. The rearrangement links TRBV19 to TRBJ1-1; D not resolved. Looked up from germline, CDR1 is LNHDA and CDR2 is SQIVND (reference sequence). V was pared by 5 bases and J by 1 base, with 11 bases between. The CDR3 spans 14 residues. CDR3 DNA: TGTGCCAGTAGTGGATTCTCGGGGAACACTGAAGCTTTCTTT. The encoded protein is CASSGFSGNTEAFF.

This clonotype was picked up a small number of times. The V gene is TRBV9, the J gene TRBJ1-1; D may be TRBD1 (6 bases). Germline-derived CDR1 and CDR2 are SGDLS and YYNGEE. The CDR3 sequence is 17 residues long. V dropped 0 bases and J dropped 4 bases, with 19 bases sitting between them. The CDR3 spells CASSVDQGRGRSTEAFF. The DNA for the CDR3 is TGTGCCAGCAGCGTAGACCAGGGGCGAGGGCGTTCCACTGAAGCTTTCTTT.

The chain's CDR3 is CASSARASDEQFF. CDR3 in DNA: TGTGCCAGCAGTGCAAGGGCGTCGGATGAGCAGTTCTTC. The chain joins TRBV6-1 to TRBJ2-1; D gene uncertain. The CDR3 is 13 residues long. V was trimmed by 4 bases and J by 8 bases, leaving 12 bases between them. Germline lookup yields CDR1 MNHNS and CDR2 SASEGT.

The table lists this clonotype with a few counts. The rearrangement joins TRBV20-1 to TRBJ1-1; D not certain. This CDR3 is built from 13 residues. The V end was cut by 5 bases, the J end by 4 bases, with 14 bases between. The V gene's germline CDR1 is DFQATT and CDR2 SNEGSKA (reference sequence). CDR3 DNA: TGCAGTGCTCGAGGGCAGGTATCCACTGAAGCTTTCTTT. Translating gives CSARGQVSTEAFF.

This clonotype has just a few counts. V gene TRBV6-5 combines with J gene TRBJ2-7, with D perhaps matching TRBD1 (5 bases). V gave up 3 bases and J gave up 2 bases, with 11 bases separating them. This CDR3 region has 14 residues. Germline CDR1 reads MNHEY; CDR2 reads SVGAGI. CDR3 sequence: CASSYGADAYEQYF. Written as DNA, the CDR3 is TGTGCCAGCAGTTATGGGGCGGACGCCTACGAGCAGTACTTC.

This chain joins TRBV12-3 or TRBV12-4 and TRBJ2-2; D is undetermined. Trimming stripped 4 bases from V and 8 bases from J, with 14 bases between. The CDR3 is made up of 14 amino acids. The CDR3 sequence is CASSSPGLRGELFF. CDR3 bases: TGTGCCAGCAGTTCTCCCGGCCTACGTGGGGAGCTGTTTTTT.

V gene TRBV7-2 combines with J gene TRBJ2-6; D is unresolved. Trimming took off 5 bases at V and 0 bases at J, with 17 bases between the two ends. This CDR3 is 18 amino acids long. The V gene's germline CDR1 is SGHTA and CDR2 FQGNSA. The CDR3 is CASSQRRLVYSGANVLTF. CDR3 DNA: TGTGCCAGCAGCCAAAGGCGGTTAGTGTACTCTGGGGCCAACGTCCTGACTTTC.

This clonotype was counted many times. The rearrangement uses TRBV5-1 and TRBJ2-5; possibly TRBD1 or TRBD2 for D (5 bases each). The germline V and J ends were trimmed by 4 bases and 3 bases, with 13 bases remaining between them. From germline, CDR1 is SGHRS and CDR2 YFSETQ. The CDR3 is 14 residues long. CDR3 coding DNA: TGCGCCAGCAGCCAAGGGGACGTGGAAGAGACCCAGTACTTC. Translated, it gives CASSQGDVEETQYF.